The clone carrying this TCR beta chain was picked up a small number of times. No antigen is known for it. The sample originates from a study of CD8 T cells in ankylosing spondylitis. TCRdb used MiXCR to reprocess the 5' RACE reads, holding one entry per CDR3 protein. This sample has more than 650,000 distinct CDR3 sequences, with roughly 10% found just once. Study-level findings and limits: Disease-linked clones were CD8+ and relatively rare in peripheral blood. What seemed typical of ankylosing spondylitis blood was a TCR beta motif built from eight highly homologous variants.

Looked up from germline, CDR1 is DFQATT and CDR2 is SNEGSKA (reference sequence). Trimming removed 7 bases from V and 2 bases from J, with 7 bases in between. The CDR3 is 11 residues long. This receptor was identified in a male donor with ankylosing spondylitis. The chain joins TRBV20-1 to TRBJ2-3; the D is unclear. The sample consisted of blood, either unsorted or a sorted T cell fraction (not recorded which). As DNA, the CDR3 is TGCAGTGGCTCAGACACAGATACGCAGTATTTT. It codes for CSGSDTDTQYF.